This T cell receptor beta chain emerged from a study of identical twins. For this clonotype: Its antigen is currently unknown.

Study-wide results and limits: Zero-insertion results could be subject to partial confounding by invariant MAIT and iNKT cells. Models underpredicted monozygotic twin sharing of out-of-frame TCR alpha. There were fewer insertions in abundant cord blood beta clonotypes, but memory repertoires showed no such pattern.

Trimming at V came to 5 bases and at J to 9 bases, leaving 7 bases not matched to a gene. This CDR3 has 15 amino acids. Germline V CDR1 and CDR2: SEHNR, FQNEAQ (reference sequence). Healthy Caucasians alone served as donors. MiXCR was run by TCRdb on the 5' RACE reads, yielding one entry per CDR3 protein. The sample contains 400,000 to 500,000 distinct CDR3 sequences, around 18% of which appear only once. The sequence came from a man aged 50-60 years in good health. The chain links TRBV7-9 to TRBJ2-1; 13 bases fit TRBD2. Sequencing used naive T cells sorted from blood. CDR3 DNA: TGTGCCAGCAGCCCTGGACTAGCGGGAGTACCTGAGCAGTTCTTC. Translation gives CASSPGLAGVPEQFF.